These T cell receptor beta chains were read from a single sample in a study of beta chain features in type 1 diabetes. Produced via immunoSEQ multiplex PCR; TCRdb's table is partial and in-frame only. The sample has approximately 470,000 clones; approximately 31% are singletons. The sequenced sample was naive CD4+ T cells from blood. Receptors were obtained from a man aged 18 to 29 in good health. Both conserved end residues are part of each CDR3. D genes are given only for firm matches. The listing skips clone size in some rows; elsewhere it reads once, few, many or a size class.

J,D,size,V,CDR3,DNA
TRBJ2-3,TRBD1,NA,TRBV28,CASQGASDTQYF,TGTGCCAGTCAGGGGGCCTCAGATACGCAGTATTTT
TRBJ2-1,TRBD1,few,TRBV5-1,CASSRDRAAYNEQFF,TGCGCCAGCAGCAGGGACAGGGCCGCTTACAATGAGCAGTTCTTC
TRBJ2-1,TRBD2,NA,TRBV7-2,CASSPGLAGYNEQFF,TGTGCCAGCAGCCCGGGACTAGCGGGATACAATGAGCAGTTCTTC
TRBJ2-4,NA,NA,TRBV29-1,CSVRGWGSAAKNIQYF,TGCAGCGTTAGGGGGTGGGGTAGTGCAGCCAAAAACATTCAGTACTTC
TRBJ2-3,NA,once,TRBV19,CASSSAHGGNTQYF,TGTGCCAGTAGTTCCGCCCACGGGGGAAATACGCAGTATTTT
TRBJ2-7,TRBD2,NA,TRBV7-9,CASSPGGLAAAYEQYF,TGTGCCAGCAGCCCCGGGGGACTAGCGGCCGCCTACGAGCAGTACTTC
TRBJ1-2,TRBD1,NA,TRBV14,CASSQAQGAPYGYTF,TGTGCCAGCAGCCAAGCCCAGGGGGCTCCGTATGGCTACACCTTC
TRBJ1-2,TRBD1,NA,TRBV2,CASRDDRVRGYTF,TGTGCCAGCAGGGATGACAGGGTTCGTGGCTACACCTTC
TRBJ1-5,TRBD1,once,TRBV19,CASSIPRGPISPQHF,TGTGCCAGTAGTATACCCAGGGGGCCAATCTCGCCCCAGCATTTT
TRBJ2-1,NA,few,TRBV2,CASKGVPMGEQFF,TGTGCCAGCAAGGGTGTCCCCATGGGTGAGCAGTTCTTC
TRBJ2-4,NA,few,TRBV28,CAMPRGANIQYF,TGTGCCATGCCCCGGGGCGCAAACATTCAGTACTTC
TRBJ1-2,NA,few,TRBV29-1,CSVMEPAGSGYTF,TGCAGCGTCATGGAGCCCGCGGGATCCGGCTACACCTTC
TRBJ1-1,NA,NA,TRBV28,CASGTYEAFF,TGTGCCAGCGGTACCTATGAAGCTTTCTTT
TRBJ2-2,NA,few,TRBV5-6,CATSGSSGELFF,TGTGCCACCAGCGGGTCCAGCGGGGAGCTGTTTTTT
TRBJ2-2,NA,NA,TRBV18,CASSPGSAGELFF,TGTGCCAGCTCACCGGGGTCGGCCGGGGAGCTGTTTTTT
TRBJ2-3,NA,NA,TRBV7-2,CASSWGQTQYF,TGTGCCAGCAGTTGGGGACAAACGCAGTATTTT
TRBJ2-1,TRBD1,NA,TRBV5-1,CASSSPGTGVEQFF,TGCGCCAGCAGCTCGCCCGGGACAGGAGTTGAGCAGTTCTTC
TRBJ2-7,TRBD2,NA,TRBV7-9,CASSLATSGRSSGYEQYF,TGTGCCAGCAGCTTAGCCACTAGCGGGAGATCGAGCGGCTACGAGCAGTACTTC
TRBJ2-5,TRBD2,NA,TRBV7-2,CASTRAGGMGETQYF,TGTGCCAGCACCCGAGCGGGAGGGATGGGAGAGACCCAGTACTTC
TRBJ2-7,TRBD1,NA,TRBV12-5,CASDWGQGQGEQYF,TGTGCTAGTGACTGGGGACAGGGACAAGGCGAGCAGTACTTC
TRBJ2-6,TRBD1,once,TRBV28,CASSTTGISGANVLTF,TGTGCCAGCAGTACGACAGGGATCTCTGGGGCCAACGTCCTGACTTTC
TRBJ2-1,NA,NA,TRBV5-1,CASSLDRFYNEQFF,TGCGCCAGCAGCTTGGACAGGTTTTACAATGAGCAGTTCTTC
TRBJ2-7,TRBD1,NA,TRBV5-1,CASRSFGTGGDEQYF,TGCGCCAGCAGGAGTTTCGGGACAGGGGGCGACGAGCAGTACTTC
TRBJ1-1,NA,NA,TRBV6-5,CASSHGQSEAFF,TGTGCCAGCAGTCACGGACAGAGTGAAGCTTTCTTT
TRBJ2-7,TRBD2,NA,TRBV20-1,CSALREYEQYF,TGCAGTGCTTTGCGGGAGTACGAGCAGTACTTC
TRBJ2-5,NA,NA,TRBV5-1,CASSDLDGSETQYF,TGCGCCAGCAGCGACCTCGACGGGTCAGAGACCCAGTACTTC
TRBJ2-5,NA,NA,TRBV30,CAWSVPMTFQETQYF,TGTGCCTGGAGTGTACCGATGACGTTCCAAGAGACCCAGTACTTC
TRBJ1-1,NA,NA,TRBV29-1,CSGRTDFNTEAFF,TGCAGCGGGAGGACAGATTTTAACACTGAAGCTTTCTTT
TRBJ2-5,TRBD2,NA,TRBV14,CASSQEAGGGETQYF,TGTGCCAGCAGCCAAGAAGCGGGAGGAGGAGAGACCCAGTACTTC
TRBJ2-7,NA,once,TRBV21-1,CASSERTGYSYEQYF,TGTGCCAGCAGCGAGAGGACAGGCTACTCCTACGAGCAGTACTTC
TRBJ2-7,NA,NA,TRBV7-9,CASIRVTGIAYEQYF,TGTGCCAGCATACGCGTAACAGGGATAGCCTACGAGCAGTACTTC
TRBJ2-3,NA,NA,TRBV7-9,CASSLGPNTDTQYF,TGTGCCAGCAGCTTGGGACCGAACACAGATACGCAGTATTTT
TRBJ2-5,NA,NA,TRBV5-1,CASSLGPYQETQYF,TGCGCCAGCAGCTTGGGGCCGTATCAAGAGACCCAGTACTTC
TRBJ2-1,TRBD2,NA,TRBV6-5,CASSYQLAGSSNEQFF,TGTGCCAGCAGTTACCAACTAGCGGGGTCTAGCAATGAGCAGTTCTTC
TRBJ1-4,NA,NA,TRBV30,CAWRSPGHSEKLFF,TGTGCCTGGAGGTCTCCGGGACACAGTGAAAAACTGTTTTTT
TRBJ2-2,NA,few,TRBV30,CAWRGQNTGELFF,TGTGCCTGGAGGGGACAGAACACCGGGGAGCTGTTTTTT
TRBJ2-2,NA,once,TRBV15,CATSRVSANTGELFF,TGTGCCACCAGCAGAGTTAGCGCGAACACCGGGGAGCTGTTTTTT
TRBJ1-4,NA,NA,TRBV7-9,CASSLGGKLFF,TGTGCCAGCAGCTTAGGCGGAAAACTGTTTTTT
TRBJ2-3,NA,NA,TRBV7-2,CASSLARASDTQYF,TGTGCCAGCAGCTTAGCCAGAGCGTCAGATACGCAGTATTTT
TRBJ2-5,NA,NA,TRBV28,CASSTWDLQETQYF,TGTGCCAGCAGTACCTGGGACCTCCAAGAGACCCAGTACTTC
TRBJ2-7,NA,NA,TRBV21-1,CASSKAVGSYEQYF,TGTGCCAGCAGCAAAGCTGTCGGCAGCTACGAGCAGTACTTC
TRBJ2-7,TRBD2,NA,TRBV9,CASSVADSGRPNSYEQYF,TGTGCCAGCAGCGTAGCGGATAGCGGGAGGCCAAACTCCTACGAGCAGTACTTC
TRBJ1-1,NA,few,TRBV15,CATSRAKGMNTEAFF,TGTGCCACCAGCAGAGCGAAGGGCATGAACACTGAAGCTTTCTTT
TRBJ1-2,NA,NA,TRBV29-1,CSGGEVSGYTF,TGCAGCGGAGGAGAGGTCTCTGGCTACACCTTC
TRBJ2-3,NA,few,TRBV29-1,CSVRGGTDTQYF,TGCAGCGTTCGAGGGGGCACAGATACGCAGTATTTT